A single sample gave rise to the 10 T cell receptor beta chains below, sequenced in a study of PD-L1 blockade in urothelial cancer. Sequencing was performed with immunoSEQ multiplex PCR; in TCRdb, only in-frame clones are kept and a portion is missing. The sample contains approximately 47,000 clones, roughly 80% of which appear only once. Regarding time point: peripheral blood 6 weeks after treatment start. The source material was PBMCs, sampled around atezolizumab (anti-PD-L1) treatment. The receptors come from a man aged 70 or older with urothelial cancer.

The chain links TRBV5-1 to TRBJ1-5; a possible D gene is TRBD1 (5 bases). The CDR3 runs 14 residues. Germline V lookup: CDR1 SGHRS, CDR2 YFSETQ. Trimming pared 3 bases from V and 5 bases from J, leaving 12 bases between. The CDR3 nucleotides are TGCGCCAGCAGCTCCCTCGGGGGTGATCAGCCCCAGCATTTT. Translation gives CASSSLGGDQPQHF.

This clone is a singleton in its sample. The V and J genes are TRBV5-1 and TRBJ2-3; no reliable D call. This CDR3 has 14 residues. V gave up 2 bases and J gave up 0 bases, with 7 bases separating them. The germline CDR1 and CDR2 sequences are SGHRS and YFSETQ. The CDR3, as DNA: TGCGCCAGCAGCTTCGATACTAGCACAGATACGCAGTATTTT. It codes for CASSFDTSTDTQYF.

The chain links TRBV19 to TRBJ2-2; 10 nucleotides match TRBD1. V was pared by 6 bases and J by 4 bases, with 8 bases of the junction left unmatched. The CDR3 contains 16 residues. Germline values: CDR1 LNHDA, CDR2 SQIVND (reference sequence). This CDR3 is CASRGGWDRGTGELFF. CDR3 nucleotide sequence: TGTGCCAGTAGAGGGGGTTGGGACAGGGGCACCGGGGAGCTGTTTTTT.

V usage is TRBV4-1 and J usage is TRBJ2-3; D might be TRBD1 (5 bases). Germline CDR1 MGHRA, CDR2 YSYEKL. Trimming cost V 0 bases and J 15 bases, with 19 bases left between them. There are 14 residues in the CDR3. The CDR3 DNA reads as TGCGCCAGCAGCCAAGATAGTGTAACAGGCCCTTTATATTTT. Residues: CASSQDSVTGPLYF.

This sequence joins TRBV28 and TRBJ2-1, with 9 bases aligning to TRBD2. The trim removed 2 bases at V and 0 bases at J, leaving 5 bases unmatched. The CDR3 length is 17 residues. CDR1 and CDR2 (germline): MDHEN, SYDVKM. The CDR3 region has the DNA TGTGCCAGCAGTTTAGTTAGCGGGAGCAGCTCCTACAATGAGCAGTTCTTC. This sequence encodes CASSLVSGSSSYNEQFF. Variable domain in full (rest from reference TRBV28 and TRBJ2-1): DVKVTQSSRYLVKRTGEKVFLECVQDMDHENMFWYRQDPGLGLRLIYFSYDVKMKEKGDIPEGYSVSREKKERFSLILESASTNQTSMYLCASSLVSGSSSYNEQFFGPGTRLTVL.

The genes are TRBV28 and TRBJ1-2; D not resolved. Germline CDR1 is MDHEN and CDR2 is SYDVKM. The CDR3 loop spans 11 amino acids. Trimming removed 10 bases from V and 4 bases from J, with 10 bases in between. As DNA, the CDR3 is TGTGCCACGAGGGCAGTCTATGGCTACACCTTC. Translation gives CATRAVYGYTF.

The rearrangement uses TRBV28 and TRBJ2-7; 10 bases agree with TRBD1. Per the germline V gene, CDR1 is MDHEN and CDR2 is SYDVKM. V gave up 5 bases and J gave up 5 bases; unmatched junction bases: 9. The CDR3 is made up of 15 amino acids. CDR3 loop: CASSHPGQGIHEQYF. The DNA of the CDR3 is TGTGCCAGCAGTCATCCGGGACAGGGGATCCACGAGCAGTACTTC.

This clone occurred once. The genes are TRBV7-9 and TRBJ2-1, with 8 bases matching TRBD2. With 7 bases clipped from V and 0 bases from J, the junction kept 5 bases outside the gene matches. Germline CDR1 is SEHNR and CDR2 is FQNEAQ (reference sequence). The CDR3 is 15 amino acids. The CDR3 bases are TGTGCCAGCACTGGGGCGGGGGGCTCCTACAATGAGCAGTTCTTC. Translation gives CASTGAGGSYNEQFF. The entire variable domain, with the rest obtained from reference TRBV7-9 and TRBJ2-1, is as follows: DTGVSQNPRHKITKRGQNVTFRCDPISEHNRLYWYRQTLGQGPEFLTYFQNEAQLEKSRLLSDRFSAERPKGSFSTLEIQRTEQGDSAMYLCASTGAGGSYNEQFFGPGTRLTVL.

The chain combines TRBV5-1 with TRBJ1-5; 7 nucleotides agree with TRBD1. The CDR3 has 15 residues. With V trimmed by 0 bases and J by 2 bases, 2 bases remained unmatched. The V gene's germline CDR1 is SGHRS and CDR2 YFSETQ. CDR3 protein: CASSLEGGGNQPQHF. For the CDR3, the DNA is TGCGCCAGCAGCTTGGAAGGGGGCGGCAATCAGCCCCAGCATTTT.

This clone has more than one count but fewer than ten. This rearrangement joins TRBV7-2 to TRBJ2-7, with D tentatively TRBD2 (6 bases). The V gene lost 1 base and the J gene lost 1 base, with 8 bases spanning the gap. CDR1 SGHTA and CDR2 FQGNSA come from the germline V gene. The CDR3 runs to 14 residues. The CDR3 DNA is TGTGCCAGCAGCTTAGAGACTAGTTCCTACGAGCAGTACTTC. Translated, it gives CASSLETSSYEQYF.